One sample yielded the 20 T cell receptor beta chains listed below, sequenced in a study of blood T cell repertoires in COVID-19. Data came from immunoSEQ multiplex PCR; TCRdb stores just in-frame clones and leaves some out. The sample includes 150,000 or so clones, just over 90% of them seen just once. The sample comprised peripheral blood. The source is a woman aged 60-70 years with COVID-19, enrolled during active disease.

The chain combines TRBV6-2 or TRBV6-3 with TRBJ2-6, with D possibly being TRBD1 (6 bases). V was clipped by 5 bases and J by 2 bases, with 10 bases between them. Germline assignment: CDR1 MNHEY and CDR2 SVGEGT. The CDR3 consists of 15 residues. The DNA of the CDR3 is TGTGCCAGCAGTAAACAGGGCACTGGGGCCAACGTCCTGACTTTC. Translation: CASSKQGTGANVLTF.

The chain links TRBV3-1 (or the pseudogene TRBV3-2) to TRBJ1-6; D unclear. This CDR3 is 14 amino acids long. Trimming shortened V by 3 bases and J by 5 bases, and 8 bases separated the two germline ends. CDR1 and CDR2 from the germline V gene are LGHDT and YNNKEL (reference sequence). CDR3 DNA: TGTGCCAGCAGCCAGAACAGAAATAATTCACCCCTCCACTTT. Residues: CASSQNRNNSPLHF.

CDR3 DNA: TGTGCCAGCAGCCAAGATTCCGCCAGATCTGAAGCTTTCTTT. Its protein product is CASSQDSARSEAFF. V usage is TRBV14 and J usage is TRBJ1-1; unclear D gene. In germline, CDR1 is SGHDN, CDR2 FVKESK. This CDR3 is 14 amino acids long. Trimming cost V 0 bases and J 6 bases, with 11 bases left between them.

V is TRBV25-1 and J is TRBJ2-7, with no clear D. Deletions cut 5 bases from V and 4 bases from J, with 12 bases between. Germline V CDR1 and CDR2: MGHDK, SYGVNS. The CDR3 sequence is 13 residues long. The CDR3 DNA sequence: TGTGCCAGCAGTATAGGAGACTGGTACGAGCAGTACTTC. Translated: CASSIGDWYEQYF.

V is TRBV2 and J is TRBJ1-1, with 9 bases aligning to TRBD1. The CDR3 covers 14 residues. The J segment lost 5 bases and the V segment lost 8 bases, leaving 9 bases of the junction unmatched. Germline V gene lookup returns CDR1 SNHLY and CDR2 FYNNEI. The CDR3 DNA sequence: TGTGCCAGCCGGAGTAGGACAGGGGATACTGAAGCTTTCTTT. Its translation: CASRSRTGDTEAFF.

This clone appeared a few times. The V and J genes are TRBV6-6 and TRBJ1-3; D gene ambiguous. The CDR3 runs to 16 residues. V lost 6 bases and J 0 bases, leaving 15 bases between the germline ends. Germline assignment: CDR1 MNHNY and CDR2 SVGAGI (reference sequence). CDR3 sequence (DNA): TGTGCCAGCAGGAACAGCTTAATGGGCTCTGGAAACACCATATATTTT. Its protein is CASRNSLMGSGNTIYF.

The J gene is TRBJ1-2, the V gene TRBV7-2, with D perhaps matching TRBD1 (6 bases). Germline V CDR1 and CDR2: SGHTA, FQGNSA. There are 14 residues in the CDR3. V lost 4 bases and J 4 bases, leaving 13 bases between the germline ends. CDR3 sequence reads: CASSSQRDTYGYTF. The CDR3 DNA reads TGTGCCAGCAGCTCTCAACGGGACACCTATGGCTACACCTTC.

The V and J genes are TRBV5-4 and TRBJ1-2; D remains ambiguous. The V and J ends lost 0 bases and 6 bases respectively, with 9 bases between them. The germline V gene encodes CDR1 SGHNT and CDR2 YYREEE (reference sequence). CDR3 length equals 13 residues. As DNA, the CDR3 is TGTGCCAGCAGCTTGGCCGCCAGGAATGGCTACACCTTC. Its translation: CASSLAARNGYTF. Combining the CDR3 with reference TRBV5-4 and TRBJ1-2 gives the whole variable domain ETGVTQSPTHLIKTRGQQVTLRCSSQSGHNTVSWYQQALGQGPQFIFQYYREEENGRGNFPPRFSGLQFPNYSSELNVNALELDDSALYLCASSLAARNGYTFGSGTRLTVV.

The V call is TRBV5-4, the J call TRBJ2-5; 9 nucleotides match TRBD2. This CDR3 has 15 amino acids. In germline, CDR1 is SGHNT, CDR2 YYREEE (reference sequence). The V and J ends lost 5 bases and 7 bases, in that order; junction bases with no gene match: 12. CDR3 amino acids: CASSPSGAERGTQYF. CDR3 in DNA: TGTGCCAGCAGTCCTAGCGGGGCTGAACGGGGGACCCAGTACTTC.

This chain joins TRBV3-1 (or the pseudogene TRBV3-2) and TRBJ2-3; TRBD2 is a possible D gene (6 bases). Germline values: CDR1 LGHDT, CDR2 YNNKEL (reference sequence). This CDR3 spans 13 amino acids. With 4 bases removed from V and 8 bases from J, the gap between germline ends came to 13 bases. DNA of the CDR3: TGTGCCAGCAGCCCCCAAGCCGGGAGTACGCAGTATTTT. Its protein is CASSPQAGSTQYF.

CDR3 sequence (DNA): TGTGCCAGCAGCTTAGTGGGACAGGCAACCACTGAAGCTTTCTTT. Its protein is CASSLVGQATTEAFF. The chain combines TRBV7-2 with TRBJ1-1, with 8 bases identical to TRBD1. Germline CDR1 SGHTA, CDR2 FQGNSA. The V and J ends lost 1 base and 4 bases, in that order; junction bases with no gene match: 5. This CDR3 region has 15 residues.

The rearrangement joins TRBV6-5 to TRBJ1-3, with D uncertain. The CDR3 loop spans 12 amino acids. Trimming cost V 8 bases and J 0 bases, with 5 bases left between them. Germline V gene sequence: CDR1 MNHEY, CDR2 SVGAGI. The CDR3: CASLASGNTIYF. CDR3 in DNA: TGTGCCAGCCTAGCCTCTGGAAACACCATATATTTT.

On this clone itself: The same CDR3 is also encoded by other DNA sequences in this sample. This sequence joins TRBV10-3 and TRBJ2-7; D gene ambiguous. The CDR3 runs to 12 residues. Trimming took 5 bases from V and 4 from J, leaving 9 bases between them. Germline CDR1 ENHRY, CDR2 SYGVKD. CDR3 DNA sequence: TGTGCCATCAGTCCTAACAGTTACGAGCAGTACTTC. This gives the protein CAISPNSYEQYF.

V gene TRBV3-1 (or the pseudogene TRBV3-2) combines with J gene TRBJ2-5, with TRBD1 identical over 8 bases. This CDR3 region has 15 residues. Germline V CDR1 and CDR2: LGHDT, YNNKEL (reference sequence). V lost 4 bases, J lost 7 bases, and 11 bases stayed unmatched. The CDR3 spells CASSRVQGGRGTQYF. CDR3 sequence (DNA): TGTGCCAGCAGCCGCGTACAGGGGGGTCGTGGGACCCAGTACTTC.

The chain links TRBV29-1 to TRBJ1-1; TRBD1 agrees at 8 bases. Unmatched junction bases numbered 9, after V lost 7 bases and J lost 5 bases. CDR1 and CDR2 from the germline V gene are SQVTM and ANQGSEA. The CDR3 has 13 amino acids. CDR3 loop: CSASGQAGTEAFF. Here the CDR3 DNA reads TGCAGCGCGTCGGGACAGGCGGGGACTGAAGCTTTCTTT.

The chain uses TRBV7-6 and TRBJ2-7; no clear D gene. The CDR3 runs 12 residues. The V end lost 5 bases, the J end lost 3 bases, and 8 bases lay between the germline ends. Germline V gives CDR1 SGHVS, CDR2 FNYEAQ. CDR3 loop: CASSGRSYEQYF. CDR3 sequence (DNA): TGTGCCAGCAGCGGTCGGAGCTACGAGCAGTACTTC.

The J gene is TRBJ2-1, the V gene TRBV6-1; TRBD2 agrees at 11 bases. The ends lost 1 base at V and 9 bases at J; junction bases unmatched: 5. CDR1 and CDR2 from the germline V gene are MNHNS and SASEGT. The CDR3 totals 15 residues. The CDR3 sequence: CASSEDSGGAAEQFF. In nucleotides, the CDR3 is TGTGCCAGCAGTGAAGATAGCGGGGGGGCAGCTGAGCAGTTCTTC.

The chain joins TRBV4-2 to TRBJ1-5; D gene uncertain. V was pared by 1 base and J by 1 base, with 5 bases between. Germline CDR1 and CDR2: LGHNA and YNFKEQ. CDR3 length equals 14 residues. The chain's CDR3 is CASSQVGSNQPQHF. The CDR3 coding sequence is TGTGCCAGCAGCCAAGTGGGCAGCAATCAGCCCCAGCATTTT.

This rearrangement joins TRBV19 to TRBJ1-1, with 7 bases matching TRBD1. Germline CDR1 LNHDA, CDR2 SQIVND (reference sequence). Losses at the gene ends were 3 bases for V and 5 bases for J; bases not matched to a gene: 3. The CDR3 is 13 amino acids. CDR3 bases: TGTGCCAGTAGTATCACAGGGGAAACTGAAGCTTTCTTT. Amino acid sequence: CASSITGETEAFF.

The chain recombines TRBV11-2 with TRBJ1-1; 7 bases map to TRBD1. Germline assignment: CDR1 SGHAT and CDR2 FQNNGV. The CDR3 sequence is 17 residues long. The V segment lost 5 bases and the J segment 1 base; nucleotides outside the gene matches: 13. CDR3: CASSTLGTDPTNTEAFF. In nucleotides, the CDR3 is TGTGCCAGCAGCACACTCGGGACAGACCCTACGAACACTGAAGCTTTCTTT.